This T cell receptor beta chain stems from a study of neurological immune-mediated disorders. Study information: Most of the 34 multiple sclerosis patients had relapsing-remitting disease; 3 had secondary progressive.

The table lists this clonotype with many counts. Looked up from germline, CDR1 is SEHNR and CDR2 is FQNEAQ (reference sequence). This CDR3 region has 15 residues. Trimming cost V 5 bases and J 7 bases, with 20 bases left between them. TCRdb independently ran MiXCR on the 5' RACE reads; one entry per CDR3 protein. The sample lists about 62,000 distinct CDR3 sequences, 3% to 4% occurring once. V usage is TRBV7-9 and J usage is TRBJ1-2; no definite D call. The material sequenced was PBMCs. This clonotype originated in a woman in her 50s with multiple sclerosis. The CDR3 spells CASSPEPAPSGGYTF. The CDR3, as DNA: TGTGCCAGCAGCCCAGAACCAGCCCCGTCGGGTGGCTACACCTTC.